These 17 T cell receptor beta chains share one sample of origin, sequenced in a study of vaccination and CD4 T cells after COVID-19 (dated by TCRdb to the early 2020s). The sample's treatment or condition label is to be understood as: roughly 11-day PBMC culture with coronavirus spike peptide pools or control peptides (ViraFEST assay). To prepare the library, PCR was applied. TCRdb shows the sequencer as Illumina iSeq 100. At the Johns Hopkins FTIC core, DNA from the cultured CD4+ T cells underwent TCR sequencing with the Oncomine TCR Beta short-read assay. TCRdb ran its own pipeline on the public reads, namely fastp trimming at Q25 and MiXCR clone calling, and kept in-frame beta chains. Rows with one shared CDR3 protein collapse into an entry with the most common genes and DNA. The sample includes 8,400 or so distinct CDR3 sequences, with roughly 71% observed a single time. The ten largest clonotypes hold about two fifths of the sample.

For these TCRs, the target antigens are not known. The sample comprised CD4+ T cells from blood, cultured in vitro. The source is a human donor who had recovered from COVID-19.

This clonotype showed up just a few times. The chain carries TRBV6-1 and TRBJ2-2, with unresolved D. Germline V CDR1 and CDR2: MNHNS, SASEGT. Trimming pared 8 bases from V and 1 base from J, leaving 11 bases between. The CDR3 extends over 14 amino acids. The CDR3 DNA reads TGTGCCAGCTTAAGGACCGGGAACACCGGGGAGCTGTTTTTT. It specifies CASLRTGNTGELFF.

V is TRBV6-1 and J is TRBJ1-2; 12 bases are a match to TRBD1. V lost 6 bases to trimming and J lost 7 bases; unmatched junction nucleotides: 6. In germline, CDR1 is MNHNS, CDR2 SASEGT. The CDR3 sequence is 14 residues long. The CDR3 reads CASRRDRGPGGYTF. The DNA for the CDR3 is TGTGCCAGCAGAAGGGACAGGGGGCCGGGTGGCTACACCTTC.

This clonotype was found a few times. The rearrangement joins TRBV6-1 to TRBJ1-2; 7 nucleotides agree with TRBD1. CDR3 size: 16 residues. The junction had 10 bases not matched to a gene; V was cut back by 6 bases and J by 0 bases. Germline CDR1 and CDR2: MNHNS and SASEGT. The CDR3 loop reads CASSSGTVTSNYGYTF. The CDR3 DNA reads as TGTGCCAGCAGCTCCGGGACAGTGACATCTAACTATGGCTACACCTTC.

This clonotype was counted only a few times. This chain uses TRBV5-8 with TRBJ2-3; D gene uncertain. Trimming cost V 4 bases and J 1 base, with 16 bases left between them. This CDR3 has 16 amino acids. CDR1 SGHTS and CDR2 YDEGEE come from the germline V gene. This chain's CDR3 is CASSLDTLYRTDTQYF. Written as DNA, the CDR3 is TGTGCCAGCAGCCTTGACACGTTATATCGCACAGATACGCAGTATTTT.

The CDR3 protein is CSAVGQLINYGYTF. In nucleotides, the CDR3 is TGCAGTGCTGTAGGACAGTTGATTAACTATGGCTACACCTTC. The chain couples TRBV20-1 to TRBJ1-2; D perhaps matches TRBD1 (6 bases). The CDR3 has 14 residues. The ends were cut back, 5 bases at V and 1 base at J, with 14 bases in the middle. Germline V gene lookup returns CDR1 DFQATT and CDR2 SNEGSKA (reference sequence).

The V and J genes are TRBV20-1 and TRBJ1-2, with no clear D. Germline CDR1 DFQATT, CDR2 SNEGSKA (reference sequence). Trimming stripped 0 bases from V and 6 bases from J, with 20 bases between. The CDR3 spans 16 residues. CDR3 bases: TGCAGTGCTAGAGATGAGTGGGGTGGGGATTATAATGGCTACACCTTC. Its translation: CSARDEWGGDYNGYTF.

This chain uses TRBV11-3 with TRBJ2-5; TRBD1 might be the D (6 bases). Trimming cost V 5 bases and J 5 bases, with 21 bases left between them. Germline CDR1 and CDR2: SGHNT and YENEEA. This CDR3 region has 16 residues. In DNA form, the CDR3 reads TGTGCCAGCAGCAGTCCTGACAGGTGGATCGGTGAGACCCAGTACTTC. This translates into CASSSPDRWIGETQYF.

The chain employs TRBV20-1 and TRBJ1-2, with D possibly being TRBD1 (5 bases). The V end lost 4 bases, the J end lost 5 bases, and 11 bases lay between the germline ends. The germline V gene has CDR1 DFQATT and CDR2 SNEGSKA (reference sequence). This CDR3 has 12 amino acids. The CDR3 DNA is TGCAGTGCTACCGGGGACTCATATGGCTACACCTTC. Protein: CSATGDSYGYTF.

The chain is built from TRBV10-1 and TRBJ2-3; 7 bases line up with TRBD1. Germline V gene data show CDR1 as WNHNN and CDR2 as SYGVQD (reference sequence). CDR3 length: 14 residues. The V gene end was trimmed by 6 bases and the J gene end by 1 base; junction bases not matched to a gene: 4. CDR3 protein: CASSRDSRTDTQYF. In DNA, the CDR3 is TGCGCCAGCAGCAGGGACAGCCGCACAGATACGCAGTATTTT.

The CDR3 DNA is TGTGCCAGCAGTGAGGTTTTGGGCAGGGGATTTACTGAAGCTTTCTTT. Amino acid sequence: CASSEVLGRGFTEAFF. V and J are TRBV6-1 and TRBJ1-1; possibly TRBD1 for D (6 bases). The V and J ends lost 3 bases and 5 bases respectively, with 19 bases between them. The V gene's germline CDR1 is MNHNS and CDR2 SASEGT. The CDR3 runs 16 residues.

The chain recombines TRBV7-3 with TRBJ2-5; possible D gene TRBD1, 5 bases. CDR1 and CDR2 (germline): SGHTA, FQGTGA. CDR3 length: 13 residues. V was trimmed by 5 bases and J by 2 bases, leaving 9 bases between them. The CDR3: CASSLDSQETQYF. DNA for the CDR3: TGTGCCAGCAGCCTCGACAGTCAAGAGACCCAGTACTTC.

The chain employs TRBV20-1 and TRBJ1-1; no clear D. The ends were cut back, 8 bases at V and 5 bases at J, with 15 bases in the middle. This CDR3 comprises 12 residues. Germline V gives CDR1 DFQATT, CDR2 SNEGSKA (reference sequence). This CDR3 reads CSPLGPGTEAFF. DNA for the CDR3: TGCAGTCCTCTAGGTCCGGGGACTGAAGCTTTCTTT.

This clonotype was found a few times. The V gene is TRBV27, the J gene TRBJ1-2; D unresolved. CDR3 length: 15 amino acids. The ends were cut back, 6 bases at V and 1 base at J, with 15 bases in the middle. Per the germline V gene, CDR1 is MNHEY and CDR2 is SMNVEV (reference sequence). As DNA, the CDR3 is TGTGCCAGCAGCCGTACACCAGACCTTAACTATGGCTACACCTTC. Residues: CASSRTPDLNYGYTF.

V gene TRBV20-1 combines with J gene TRBJ2-7, with D perhaps TRBD2 (6 bases). With 3 bases removed from V and 3 bases from J, the gap between germline ends came to 12 bases. The V gene's germline CDR1 is DFQATT and CDR2 SNEGSKA (reference sequence). This CDR3 is built from 13 residues. In nucleotides, the CDR3 is TGCAGTGCTAGTTCGCAGGGACTCTACGAGCAGTACTTC. Encoded protein: CSASSQGLYEQYF.

The V and J genes are TRBV7-2 and TRBJ2-7; either TRBD1 or TRBD2 may fit D (5 bases each). The germline V and J ends were trimmed by 5 bases and 1 base, with 9 bases remaining between them. CDR1 is SGHTA and CDR2 is FQGNSA in the germline V gene. The CDR3 consists of 13 residues. CDR3 protein: CASSRWGSYEQYF. CDR3 DNA sequence: TGTGCCAGCAGCCGGTGGGGGTCCTACGAGCAGTACTTC.

This chain joins TRBV12-3 or TRBV12-4 and TRBJ1-1, with TRBD1 matching 8 bases. The length of the CDR3 is 14 residues. The trim removed 5 bases at V and 6 bases at J, leaving 8 bases unmatched. For the CDR3, the DNA is TGTGCCAGCAGTCCGGGACAGGTTGGCGCTGAAGCTTTCTTT. This encodes CASSPGQVGAEAFF.

The chain links TRBV6-1 to TRBJ1-1; 8 positions match TRBD1. The CDR3 totals 16 residues. V trimming: 5 bases; J trimming: 2 bases; junction bases outside the gene matches: 10. The V gene's germline CDR1 is MNHNS and CDR2 SASEGT. Written as DNA, the CDR3 is TGTGCCAGCAGTCACGTAATTGGACAGGGAAACACTGAAGCTTTCTTT. Protein sequence: CASSHVIGQGNTEAFF.